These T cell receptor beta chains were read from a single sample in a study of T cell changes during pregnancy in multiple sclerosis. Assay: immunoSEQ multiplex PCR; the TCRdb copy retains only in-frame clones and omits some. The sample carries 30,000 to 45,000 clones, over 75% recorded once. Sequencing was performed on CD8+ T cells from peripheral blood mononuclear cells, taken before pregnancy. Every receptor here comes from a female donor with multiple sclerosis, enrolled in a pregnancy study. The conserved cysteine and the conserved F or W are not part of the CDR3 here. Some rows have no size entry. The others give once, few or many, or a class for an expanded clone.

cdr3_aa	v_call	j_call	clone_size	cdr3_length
ASRLAGTSNHEQY	TRBV7-6	TRBJ2-7	.	13
ASSHGDRGFRGYT	TRBV27	TRBJ1-2	.	13
ASTTRGTDTQY	TRBV2	TRBJ2-3	.	11
ASSPPGLAGPTDTQY	TRBV4-2	TRBJ2-3	once	15
ATTPGTSSTDTQY	TRBV15	TRBJ2-3	.	13
ASGLVRRYYGYT	TRBV12-5	TRBJ1-2	few	12
ASSGGQAGNQPQH	TRBV28	TRBJ1-5	.	13
ASRFSDSSNQPQH	TRBV6-1	TRBJ1-5	.	13
AWNPGNYEQY	TRBV30	TRBJ2-7	once	10
ASSQDPGSASDTQY	TRBV4-1	TRBJ2-3	few	14
ASSFRGTEAF	TRBV5-4	TRBJ1-1	.	10
ASRVGQGGTEAF	TRBV2	TRBJ1-1	.	12
SVVAGRVSYNEQF	TRBV29-1	TRBJ2-1	.	13
ASSQDRGRVDYGYT	TRBV5-4	TRBJ1-2	.	14